These 5 T cell receptor beta chains were all obtained from the same sample, sequenced in a study of technical replicates of blood from several donors. Profiling relied on immunoSEQ multiplex PCR, and the TCRdb table lists in-frame clones only, not all of them. The sample includes tens of thousands of clones, around 94% of them seen just once. The sequenced material came from T cells isolated from PBMCs. The receptors originated from a human donor in good health.

The rearrangement joins TRBV2 to TRBJ2-5, with a possible D match to TRBD1 (6 bases). Germline V gene lookup returns CDR1 SNHLY and CDR2 FYNNEI. The length of the CDR3 is 14 residues. V lost 2 bases to trimming and J lost 5 bases, with 12 bases between them. CDR3 in amino acids: CASSEQGPPETQYF. In DNA form, the CDR3 reads TGTGCCAGCAGTGAACAGGGGCCCCCGGAGACCCAGTACTTC.

The chain combines TRBV6-5 with TRBJ1-1; 7 bases agree with TRBD1. Per germline, CDR1 MNHEY and CDR2 SVGAGI. V lost 5 bases to trimming and J lost 4 bases; unmatched junction nucleotides: 7. The CDR3 is 14 amino acids. The CDR3 loop reads CASSETGLGTEAFF. In DNA form, the CDR3 reads TGTGCCAGCAGTGAGACAGGGTTAGGCACTGAAGCTTTCTTT.

The table lists this clone with a count of one. This chain connects TRBV7-8 to TRBJ2-7, with a possible D match to TRBD2 (6 bases). Germline values: CDR1 SGHVS, CDR2 FQNEAQ. The CDR3 covers 15 residues. V was clipped by 4 bases and J by 3 bases, with 16 bases between them. The CDR3 DNA is TGTGCCAGCAGCTACGTGCCGGGACTTGTCTACGAGCAGTACTTC. Translating gives CASSYVPGLVYEQYF.

The genes are TRBV19 and TRBJ2-7; maybe TRBD1 (5 bases). Germline V gives CDR1 LNHDA, CDR2 SQIVND (reference sequence). Trimming left V 3 bases short and J 6 bases short, with 12 bases between. There are 13 residues in the CDR3. The DNA for the CDR3 is TGTGCCAGTAGTATTGGACACCCGCTCGAGCAGTACTTC. Its protein is CASSIGHPLEQYF.

The rearrangement uses TRBV14 and TRBJ1-1; D is uncertain. Trimming cost V 4 bases and J 1 base, with 7 bases left between them. The CDR3 has 13 amino acids. Per germline, CDR1 SGHDN and CDR2 FVKESK. CDR3 nucleotides: TGTGCCAGCAGCCTTTACACGAACACTGAAGCTTTCTTT. Translating gives CASSLYTNTEAFF.